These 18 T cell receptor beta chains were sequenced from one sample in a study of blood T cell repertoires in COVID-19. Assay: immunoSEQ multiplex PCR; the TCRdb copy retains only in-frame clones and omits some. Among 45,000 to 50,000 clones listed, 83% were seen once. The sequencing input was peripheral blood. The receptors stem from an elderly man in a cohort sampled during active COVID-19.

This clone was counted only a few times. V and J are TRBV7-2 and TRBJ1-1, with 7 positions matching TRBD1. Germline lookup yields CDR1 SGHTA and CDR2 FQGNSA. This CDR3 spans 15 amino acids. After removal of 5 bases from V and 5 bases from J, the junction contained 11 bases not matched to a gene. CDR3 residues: CASSPDRQGVTEAFF. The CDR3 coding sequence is TGTGCCAGCAGCCCTGATAGACAGGGAGTTACTGAAGCTTTCTTT.

The CDR3: CATTGQANTGELFF. DNA for the CDR3: TGCGCCACCACGGGACAGGCGAACACCGGGGAGCTGTTTTTT. The genes are TRBV5-1 and TRBJ2-2; 8 bases match TRBD1. This CDR3 has 14 amino acids. The V and J ends lost 9 bases and 0 bases, in that order; junction bases with no gene match: 4. Germline V gene lookup returns CDR1 SGHRS and CDR2 YFSETQ. Complete variable domain (other parts from reference TRBV5-1 and TRBJ2-2): KAGVTQTPRYLIKTRGQQVTLSCSPISGHRSVSWYQQTPGQGLQFLFEYFSETQRNKGNFPGRFSGRQFSNSRSEMNVSTLELGDSALYLCATTGQANTGELFFGEGSRLTVL.

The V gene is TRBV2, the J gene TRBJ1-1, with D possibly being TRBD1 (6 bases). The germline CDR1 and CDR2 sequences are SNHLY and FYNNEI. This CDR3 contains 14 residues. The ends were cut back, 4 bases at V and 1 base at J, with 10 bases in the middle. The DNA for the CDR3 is TGTGCCAGCAGTGCTACAGGGACGAACACTGAAGCTTTCTTT. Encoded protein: CASSATGTNTEAFF. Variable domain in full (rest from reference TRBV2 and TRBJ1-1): EPEVTQTPSHQVTQMGQEVILRCVPISNHLYFYWYRQILGQKVEFLVSFYNNEISEKSEIFDDQFSVERPDGSNFTLKIRSTKLEDSAMYFCASSATGTNTEAFFGQGTRLTVV.

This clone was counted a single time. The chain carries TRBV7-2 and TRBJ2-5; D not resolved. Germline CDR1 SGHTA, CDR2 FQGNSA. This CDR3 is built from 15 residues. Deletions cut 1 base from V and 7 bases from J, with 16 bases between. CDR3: CASSLGQPGSGTQYF. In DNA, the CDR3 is TGTGCCAGCAGCTTAGGGCAGCCTGGATCGGGGACCCAGTACTTC.

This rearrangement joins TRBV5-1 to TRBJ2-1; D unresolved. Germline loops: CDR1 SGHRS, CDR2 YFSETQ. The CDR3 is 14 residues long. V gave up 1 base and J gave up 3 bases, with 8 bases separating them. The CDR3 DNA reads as TGCGCCAGCAGCTTGTATACTGACTACAATGAGCAGTTCTTC. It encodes CASSLYTDYNEQFF.

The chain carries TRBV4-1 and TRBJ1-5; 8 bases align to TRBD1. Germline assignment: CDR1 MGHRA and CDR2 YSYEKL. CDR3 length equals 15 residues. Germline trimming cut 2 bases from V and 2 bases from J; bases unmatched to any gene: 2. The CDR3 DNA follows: TGCGCCAGCAGCCAATTACAGGGGGGCAATCAGCCCCAGCATTTT. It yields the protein CASSQLQGGNQPQHF.

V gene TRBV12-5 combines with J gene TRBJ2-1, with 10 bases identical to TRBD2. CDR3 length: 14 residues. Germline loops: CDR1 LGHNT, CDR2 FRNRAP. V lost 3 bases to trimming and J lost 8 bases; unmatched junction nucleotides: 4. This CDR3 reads CASGFGLAGDEQFF. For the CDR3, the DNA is TGTGCTAGTGGTTTCGGCCTAGCGGGGGATGAGCAGTTCTTC.

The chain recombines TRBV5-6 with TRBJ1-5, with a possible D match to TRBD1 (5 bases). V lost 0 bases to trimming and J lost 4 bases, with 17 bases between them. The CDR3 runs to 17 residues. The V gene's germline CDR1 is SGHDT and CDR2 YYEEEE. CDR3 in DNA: TGTGCCAGCAGCTTGGGCGGGGCCGACTCCTTAAATCAGCCCCAGCATTTT. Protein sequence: CASSLGGADSLNQPQHF.

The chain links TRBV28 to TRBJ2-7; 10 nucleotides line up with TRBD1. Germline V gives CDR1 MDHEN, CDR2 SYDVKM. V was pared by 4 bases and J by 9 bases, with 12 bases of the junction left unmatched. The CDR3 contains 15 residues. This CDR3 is CASSSPGQGLSVQYF. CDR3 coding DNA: TGTGCCAGCAGTTCACCGGGACAGGGGTTGTCCGTGCAGTACTTC.

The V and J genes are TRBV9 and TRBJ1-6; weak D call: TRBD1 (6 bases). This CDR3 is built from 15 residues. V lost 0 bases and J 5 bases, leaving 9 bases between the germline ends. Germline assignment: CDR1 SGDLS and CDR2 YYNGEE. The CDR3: CASSVGQDNNSPLHF. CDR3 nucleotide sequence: TGTGCCAGCAGCGTAGGACAGGATAATAATTCACCCCTCCACTTT.

The CDR3 sequence: CASSQGLYGYTF. The CDR3, as DNA: TGTGCCAGCAGTCAGGGTTTGTATGGCTACACCTTC. The chain carries TRBV28 and TRBJ1-2; D possibly corresponds to TRBD1 (5 bases). Per germline, CDR1 MDHEN and CDR2 SYDVKM. CDR3 length: 12 residues. Trimming removed 5 bases from V and 5 bases from J, with 9 bases in between.

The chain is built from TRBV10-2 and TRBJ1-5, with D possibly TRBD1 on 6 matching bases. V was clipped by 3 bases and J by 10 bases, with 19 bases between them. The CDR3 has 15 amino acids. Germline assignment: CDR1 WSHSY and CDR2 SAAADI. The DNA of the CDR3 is TGCGCCAGCAGTGATCCCCGGGGGGCGATGGGACCCCAGCATTTT. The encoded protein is CASSDPRGAMGPQHF.

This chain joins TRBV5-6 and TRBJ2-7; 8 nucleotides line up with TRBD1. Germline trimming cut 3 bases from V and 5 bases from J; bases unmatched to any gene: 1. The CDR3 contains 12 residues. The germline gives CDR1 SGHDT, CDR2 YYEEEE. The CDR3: CASSYRGNEQYF. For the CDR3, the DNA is TGTGCCAGCAGCTACAGGGGGAACGAGCAGTACTTC.

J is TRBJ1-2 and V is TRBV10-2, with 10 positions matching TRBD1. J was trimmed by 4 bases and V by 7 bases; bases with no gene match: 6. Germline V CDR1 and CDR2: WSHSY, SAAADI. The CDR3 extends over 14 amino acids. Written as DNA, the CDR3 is TGCGCCAGCACTCCCCGGGACAGGGGCTATGGCTACACCTTC. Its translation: CASTPRDRGYGYTF.

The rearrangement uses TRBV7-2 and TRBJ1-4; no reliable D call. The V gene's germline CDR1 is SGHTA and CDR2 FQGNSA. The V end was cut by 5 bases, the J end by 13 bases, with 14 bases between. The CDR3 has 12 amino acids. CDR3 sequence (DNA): TGTGCCAGCAGCCCAAGCGTAGGTAGACTGTTTTTT. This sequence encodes CASSPSVGRLFF.

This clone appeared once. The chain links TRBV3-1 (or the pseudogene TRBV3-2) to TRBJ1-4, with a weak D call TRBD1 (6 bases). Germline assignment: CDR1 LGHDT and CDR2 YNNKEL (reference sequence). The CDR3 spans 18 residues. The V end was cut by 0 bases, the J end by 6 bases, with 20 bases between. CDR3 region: CASSQDRIMTGVHEKLFF. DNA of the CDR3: TGTGCCAGCAGCCAAGATAGGATAATGACAGGAGTGCATGAAAAACTGTTTTTT.

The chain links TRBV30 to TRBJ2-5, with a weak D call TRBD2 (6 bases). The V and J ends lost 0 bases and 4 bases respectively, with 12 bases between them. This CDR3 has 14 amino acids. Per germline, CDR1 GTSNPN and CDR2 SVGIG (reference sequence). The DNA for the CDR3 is TGTGCCTGGAGTGTACGAGGAGGGAGAGAGACCCAGTACTTC. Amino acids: CAWSVRGGRETQYF.

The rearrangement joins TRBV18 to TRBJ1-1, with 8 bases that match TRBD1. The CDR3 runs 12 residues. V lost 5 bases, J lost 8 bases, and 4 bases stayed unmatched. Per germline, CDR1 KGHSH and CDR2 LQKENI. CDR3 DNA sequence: TGTGCCAGCTCAGGACAGGGTCGGGAAGCTTTCTTT. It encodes CASSGQGREAFF.